A selection of T cell receptor beta chains follows, all from one sample in a study of blood T cell repertoires in COVID-19. Libraries were prepared by immunoSEQ multiplex PCR; TCRdb keeps only in-frame clonotypes and omits some of them. The top ten clones hold under 15% of a sample with tens of thousands of clones, over 75% of them seen once. Sequenced: peripheral blood. The origin of the receptors is a man aged 80 or over with acute or convalescent COVID-19. Both conserved end residues are part of each CDR3. The D gene is left open where the match is weak. Clone size is stated in some rows and not others, as once, few, many or a class when expanded.

>-|TRBJ2-1|-|TRBV6-6
TGTGCCAGCAGTCCCCGCTCGTCAAGTACTAGCTCCTACAATGAGCAGTTCTTC
CASSPRSSSTSSYNEQFF
>-|TRBJ2-7|-|TRBV11-3
TGTGCCAGCAGCATAGGGGGGGTAGTGGGGACCCCCTACGAGCAGTACTTC
CASSIGGVVGTPYEQYF
>-|TRBJ2-3|-|TRBV4-2
TGTGCCAGCAGCCAAGATTCCCTACCAGATACGCAGTATTTT
CASSQDSLPDTQYF
>TRBD1|TRBJ2-6|-|TRBV5-1
TGCGCCAGCAACTCCCAGGGGGCCGGTGGGGCCAACGTCCTGACTTTC
CASNSQGAGGANVLTF
>TRBD1|TRBJ1-4|once|TRBV19
TGTGCCAGTAGCCCCCTTACAGGGGGCTATGAAAAACTGTTTTTT
CASSPLTGGYEKLFF
>TRBD1|TRBJ2-7|-|TRBV19
TGTGCCAGTAGTATCGCCGGACAGGGGGCTACCTACGAGCAGTACTTC
CASSIAGQGATYEQYF
>-|TRBJ1-2|-|TRBV11-2
TGTGCCAGCAGCCCGTCACTAATCTATGGCTACACCTTC
CASSPSLIYGYTF
>TRBD1|TRBJ1-2|few|TRBV6-5
TGTGCCAGCAGGACCGGGACAGGCAATTATGGCTACACCTTC
CASRTGTGNYGYTF
>TRBD2|TRBJ2-2|-|TRBV28
TGTGCCAGCAGTCCGAGCCCACTAGCGGGGCGGCACACCGGGGAGCTGTTTTTT
CASSPSPLAGRHTGELFF
>TRBD2|TRBJ2-7|-|TRBV10-3
TGTGCCATCAGGGAGACTAGCGGGGGGATATACGAGCAGTACTTC
CAIRETSGGIYEQYF
>-|TRBJ1-1|-|TRBV3-1/TRBV3-2
TGTGCCAGCAGCCCCCCTGGCCGGGAGGCTTTCTTT
CASSPPGREAFF
>TRBD2|TRBJ2-3|-|TRBV5-1
TGCGCCAGCAGCTTACAACCCAGCGGGGGGGCCACGGATACGCAGTATTTT
CASSLQPSGGATDTQYF
>TRBD1|TRBJ2-2|-|TRBV7-8
TGTGCCAGCAGCTCCTTAACAGGGGATGCCGGGGAGCTGTTTTTT
CASSSLTGDAGELFF
>TRBD1|TRBJ1-2|-|TRBV19
TGTGCCAGTGCCCCGGGACAGGGACGTGGCTACACCTTC
CASAPGQGRGYTF
>TRBD1|TRBJ1-3|-|TRBV23-1
TGCGCCAGCAGTCAATCCTTAACAGGGGACACGAGTAGAAACACCATATATTTT
CASSQSLTGDTSRNTIYF
>TRBD2|TRBJ2-3|many|TRBV5-6
TGTGCCAGCAACAGAAGACTAGCGGGGGCCACAGATACGCAGTATTTT
CASNRRLAGATDTQYF
>TRBD1|TRBJ1-4|-|TRBV30
TGTGCCACGACAGGGGACTATAATGAAAAACTGTTTTTT
CATTGDYNEKLFF
>-|TRBJ2-3|-|TRBV6-2/TRBV6-3
TGTGCCAGCAGTGCTACTACAGATACGCAGTATTTT
CASSATTDTQYF
>-|TRBJ1-4|-|TRBV4-1
TGCGCCAGCAGCCAAGAAGGAGGCCTGCCGAGCCCTACAACTAATGAAAAACTGTTTTTT
CASSQEGGLPSPTTNEKLFF
>-|TRBJ1-4|-|TRBV4-1
TGCGCCAGCAGCCAAGATCCGTCTGCAACTAATGAAAAACTGTTTTTT
CASSQDPSATNEKLFF